This passage covers 20 T cell receptor beta chains from one sample sequenced in a study of T cell responses to AZD1222 COVID-19 vaccine. Sequencing was performed with immunoSEQ multiplex PCR; in TCRdb, only in-frame clones are kept and a portion is missing. The data contain over 130,000 clones, 88% of them seen just once; the ten biggest clones take up roughly 3.8%. This specimen consisted of peripheral blood, obtained on day 0 of AZD1222 vaccination. Source of these receptors: an adult in good health.

V usage is TRBV3-1 (or the pseudogene TRBV3-2) and J usage is TRBJ2-1, with D hard to call. Germline lookup yields CDR1 LGHDT and CDR2 YNNKEL (reference sequence). V lost 6 bases to trimming and J lost 0 bases, with 9 bases between them. The CDR3 spans 14 residues. CDR3 amino acids: CASRDLGSYNEQFF. CDR3 nucleotide sequence: TGTGCCAGCAGGGATTTAGGCTCCTACAATGAGCAGTTCTTC.

In its sample, this clone was seen once. The chain links TRBV19 to TRBJ2-1; 9 nucleotides align to TRBD1. Germline assignment: CDR1 LNHDA and CDR2 SQIVND (reference sequence). V lost 6 bases, J lost 0 bases, and 3 bases stayed unmatched. There are 15 residues in the CDR3. This chain's CDR3 is CASRGTGSSYNEQFF. For the CDR3, the DNA is TGTGCCAGTAGGGGGACAGGGAGCTCCTACAATGAGCAGTTCTTC.

This chain connects TRBV9 to TRBJ2-1; 13 bases agree with TRBD2. Germline V CDR1 and CDR2: SGDLS, YYNGEE. The CDR3 loop spans 15 amino acids. V lost 3 bases and J lost 8; bases outside the gene matches: 5. In DNA, the CDR3 is TGTGCCAGCAGCGACGGGACTAGCGGGAACGATGAGCAGTTCTTC. Amino acids: CASSDGTSGNDEQFF.

The chain is built from TRBV30 and TRBJ1-2, with a weak D call TRBD1 (5 bases). V lost 8 bases and J lost 12, with 16 bases in between. Germline CDR1 is GTSNPN and CDR2 is SVGIG (reference sequence). The CDR3 has 10 residues. The CDR3 DNA is TGTGCCCGGGGCCGCAGGGAGCACACCTTC. Translating it yields CARGRREHTF.

This clone was detected once. This chain uses TRBV5-1 with TRBJ2-1, with 9 positions matching TRBD1. The CDR3 length is 14 residues. The trim removed 4 bases at V and 5 bases at J, leaving 4 bases unmatched. Per germline, CDR1 SGHRS and CDR2 YFSETQ. This CDR3 is CASSRTGENNEQFF. The CDR3 coding sequence is TGCGCCAGCAGCCGGACAGGGGAAAACAATGAGCAGTTCTTC.

The gene calls are TRBV18 and TRBJ2-7; 7 positions match TRBD1. From germline, CDR1 is KGHSH and CDR2 LQKENI. The CDR3 has 14 residues. Trimming removed 4 bases from V and 1 base from J; junction bases left unmatched: 4. The CDR3 DNA sequence: TGTGCCAGCTCACTCGGGACAGCATCCTACGAGCAGTACTTC. The encoded protein is CASSLGTASYEQYF.

In its sample, this clone was seen once. The chain is built from TRBV18 and TRBJ2-4; 7 nucleotides align to TRBD1. Germline assignment: CDR1 KGHSH and CDR2 LQKENI. This CDR3 region has 16 residues. V gave up 3 bases and J gave up 1 base; unmatched junction bases: 6. CDR3 DNA sequence: TGTGCCAGCTCACCGGTCGACAGGGTGGCCAAAAACATTCAGTACTTC. Amino acids: CASSPVDRVAKNIQYF.

As concerns this clone: The junction and the germline gene differ at one end; a read error may be behind it. The chain uses TRBV30 and TRBJ2-6; weak D call: TRBD2 (5 bases). This CDR3 region has 16 residues. The germline V gene has CDR1 GTSNPN and CDR2 SVGIG (reference sequence). CDR3 DNA: TGCGGGGTGTTGGGCCGGAGCGTCTCTGGGGCCAACGTCCTGACTTTC. Translating gives CGVLGRSVSGANVLTF. The full variable domain, rest sourced from reference TRBV30 and TRBJ2-6, is SQTIHQWPATLVQPVGSPLSLECTVEGTSNPNLYWYRQAAGRGLQLLFYSVGIGQISSEVPQNLSASRPQDRQFILSSKKLLLSDSGFYLCGVLGRSVSGANVLTFGAGSRLTVL.

This sequence joins TRBV25-1 and TRBJ1-6; 7 bases are shared with TRBD1. Per the germline V gene, CDR1 is MGHDK and CDR2 is SYGVNS. The CDR3 has 14 residues. V trimming: 6 bases; J trimming: 7 bases; junction bases outside the gene matches: 6. This CDR3 reads CASRDPGQNSPLHF. The DNA for the CDR3 is TGTGCCAGCAGAGACCCGGGACAGAATTCACCCCTCCACTTT.

This rearrangement joins TRBV11-2 to TRBJ2-3; D possibly uses TRBD1 or TRBD2 (6 bases each). Trimming took 0 bases from V and 6 from J, leaving 10 bases between them. Germline V gene lookup returns CDR1 SGHAT and CDR2 FQNNGV. The CDR3 contains 14 residues. The CDR3 DNA sequence: TGTGCCAGCAGCTTAGACAGGGGAGGCGATACGCAGTATTTT. Its translation is CASSLDRGGDTQYF.

CDR3 nucleotide sequence: TGTGCCACCAGCCGTACACCCGGCGGGGAGCTGTTTTTT. Translating it yields CATSRTPGGELFF. This sequence joins TRBV15 and TRBJ2-2; D ambiguous. Trimming pared 5 bases from V and 7 bases from J, leaving 11 bases between. From germline, CDR1 is LNHNV and CDR2 YYDKDF (reference sequence). CDR3 length equals 13 residues.

The chain carries TRBV15 and TRBJ2-1; the match to TRBD2 covers 7 bases. V lost 0 bases to trimming and J lost 7 bases; unmatched junction nucleotides: 9. This CDR3 has 16 amino acids. Looked up from germline, CDR1 is LNHNV and CDR2 is YYDKDF (reference sequence). The CDR3 nucleotides read TGTGCCACCAGCAGAGACGAGGCGGGAGTCCAGAATGAGCAGTTCTTC. It codes for CATSRDEAGVQNEQFF.

CDR3 bases: TGTGCCTGGCCCGGGACTAGCGGGACCTACCGCACAGATACGCAGTATTTT. It translates to CAWPGTSGTYRTDTQYF. The V call is TRBV30, the J call TRBJ2-3; 13 bases line up with TRBD2. The CDR3 runs 17 residues. Germline V gives CDR1 GTSNPN, CDR2 SVGIG (reference sequence). With 5 bases clipped from V and 1 base from J, the junction kept 9 bases outside the gene matches. Complete variable domain (other parts from reference TRBV30 and TRBJ2-3): SQTIHQWPATLVQPVGSPLSLECTVEGTSNPNLYWYRQAAGRGLQLLFYSVGIGQISSEVPQNLSASRPQDRQFILSSKKLLLSDSGFYLCAWPGTSGTYRTDTQYFGPGTRLTVL.

This chain links TRBV9 with TRBJ1-1; weak D call: TRBD1 (6 bases). The CDR3 runs 15 residues. In germline, CDR1 is SGDLS, CDR2 YYNGEE. Trimming cost V 3 bases and J 0 bases, with 12 bases left between them. The CDR3 loop reads CASSEGGYMNTEAFF. The CDR3 DNA reads as TGTGCCAGCAGCGAGGGGGGATACATGAACACTGAAGCTTTCTTT.

This CDR3 reads CASSLVPGMDQPQHF. The CDR3 bases are TGTGCCAGCAGCTTAGTACCGGGCATGGATCAGCCCCAGCATTTT. This sequence joins TRBV7-2 and TRBJ1-5; D unclear. Germline CDR1 is SGHTA and CDR2 is FQGNSA. CDR3 length: 15 amino acids. V was shortened by 1 base and J by 5 bases, with 12 bases between the two germline ends.

The J gene is TRBJ1-2, the V gene TRBV4-1, with unresolved D. The CDR3 has 14 amino acids. Germline CDR1 reads MGHRA; CDR2 reads YSYEKL. V lost 0 bases, J lost 2 bases, and 7 bases lay in between. The CDR3 DNA reads TGCGCCAGCAGCCAAGAACCGGCGAACTATGGCTACACCTTC. Encoded protein: CASSQEPANYGYTF.

The chain is built from TRBV7-6 and TRBJ2-2, with D tentatively TRBD2 (6 bases). The germline V gene has CDR1 SGHVS and CDR2 FNYEAQ. This CDR3 is built from 15 residues. Between the trimmed V and J ends, which lost 5 bases and 5 bases, there was a span of 15 bases. CDR3 bases: TGTGCCAGCAGCCAGAGCGGGTTCGGGACCGGGGAGCTGTTTTTT. Amino acid sequence: CASSQSGFGTGELFF. The whole variable domain, filled in from reference TRBV7-6 and TRBJ2-2, reads GAGVSQSPRYKVTKRGQDVALRCDPISGHVSLYWYRQALGQGPEFLTYFNYEAQQDKSGLPNDRFSAERPEGSISTLTIQRTEQRDSAMYRCASSQSGFGTGELFFGEGSRLTVL.

The chain has TRBV19 and TRBJ2-1; D is possibly TRBD2 (6 bases). V was shortened by 7 bases and J by 0 bases, with 10 bases between the two germline ends. This CDR3 is built from 14 residues. Germline-derived CDR1 and CDR2 are LNHDA and SQIVND (reference sequence). CDR3 loop: CASTAGFSYNEQFF. The CDR3 DNA reads as TGTGCCAGTACGGCGGGGTTCTCCTACAATGAGCAGTTCTTC.

The chain has TRBV28 and TRBJ1-5; 8 nucleotides align to TRBD1. Per the germline V gene, CDR1 is MDHEN and CDR2 is SYDVKM. Trimming removed 4 bases from V and 6 bases from J; junction bases left unmatched: 8. This CDR3 has 15 amino acids. CDR3: CASSSPDREGQPQHF. CDR3 DNA: TGTGCCAGCAGTTCGCCGGACAGGGAGGGTCAGCCCCAGCATTTT.

The chain carries TRBV6-2 or TRBV6-3 and TRBJ2-7, with 8 bases aligning to TRBD2. CDR1 and CDR2 (germline): MNHEY, SVGEGT. V shed 5 bases and J 2 bases; nucleotides not matched to a gene: 5. CDR3 length: 14 residues. This CDR3 reads CASSETSETYEQYF. DNA for the CDR3: TGTGCCAGCAGTGAGACTAGCGAAACCTACGAGCAGTACTTC.